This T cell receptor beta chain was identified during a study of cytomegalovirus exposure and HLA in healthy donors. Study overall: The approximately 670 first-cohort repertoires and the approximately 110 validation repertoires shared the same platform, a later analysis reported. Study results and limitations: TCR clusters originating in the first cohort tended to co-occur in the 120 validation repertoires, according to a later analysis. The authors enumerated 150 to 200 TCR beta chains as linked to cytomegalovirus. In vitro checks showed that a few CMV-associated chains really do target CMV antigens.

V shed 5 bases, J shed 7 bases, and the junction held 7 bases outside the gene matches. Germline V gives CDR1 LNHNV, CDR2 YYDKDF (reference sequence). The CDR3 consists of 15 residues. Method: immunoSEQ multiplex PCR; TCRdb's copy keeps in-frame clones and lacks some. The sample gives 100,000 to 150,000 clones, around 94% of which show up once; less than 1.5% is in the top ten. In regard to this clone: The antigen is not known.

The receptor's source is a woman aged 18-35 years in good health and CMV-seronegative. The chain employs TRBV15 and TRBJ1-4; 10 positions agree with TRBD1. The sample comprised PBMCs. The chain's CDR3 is CATSFDRGRGEKLFF. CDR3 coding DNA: TGTGCCACCAGCTTCGACAGGGGGCGAGGTGAAAAACTGTTTTTT. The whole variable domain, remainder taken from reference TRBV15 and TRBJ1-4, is DAMVIQNPRYQVTQFGKPVTLSCSQTLNHNVMYWYQQKSSQAPKLLFHYYDKDFNNEADTPDNFQSRRPNTSFCFLDIRSPGLGDTAMYLCATSFDRGRGEKLFFGSGTQLSVL.